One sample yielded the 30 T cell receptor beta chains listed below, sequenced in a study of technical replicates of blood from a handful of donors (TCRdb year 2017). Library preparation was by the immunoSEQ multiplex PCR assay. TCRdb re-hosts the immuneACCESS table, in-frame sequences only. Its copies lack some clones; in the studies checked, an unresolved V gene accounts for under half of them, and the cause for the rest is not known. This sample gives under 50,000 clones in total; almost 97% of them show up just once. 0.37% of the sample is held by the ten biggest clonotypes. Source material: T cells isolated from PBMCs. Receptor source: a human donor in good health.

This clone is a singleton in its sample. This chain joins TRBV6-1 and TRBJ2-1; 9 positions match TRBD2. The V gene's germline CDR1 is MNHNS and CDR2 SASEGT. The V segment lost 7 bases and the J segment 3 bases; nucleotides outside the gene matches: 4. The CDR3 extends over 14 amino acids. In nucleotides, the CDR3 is TGTGCCAGCATCCCGACTAGCGGCTACAATGAGCAGTTCTTC. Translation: CASIPTSGYNEQFF.

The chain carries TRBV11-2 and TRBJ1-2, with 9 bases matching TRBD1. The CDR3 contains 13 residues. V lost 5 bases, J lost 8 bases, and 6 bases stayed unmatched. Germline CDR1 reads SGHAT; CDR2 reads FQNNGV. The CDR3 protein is CASSQGQGNGYTF. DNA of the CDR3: TGTGCCAGCAGCCAGGGACAGGGCAACGGCTACACCTTC.

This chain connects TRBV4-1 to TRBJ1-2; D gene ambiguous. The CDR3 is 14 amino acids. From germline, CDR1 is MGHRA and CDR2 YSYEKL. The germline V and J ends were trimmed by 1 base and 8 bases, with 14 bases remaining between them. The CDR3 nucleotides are TGCGCCAGCAGCCAAGGTGGGCCTCCGGGGGGCTACACCTTC. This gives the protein CASSQGGPPGGYTF.

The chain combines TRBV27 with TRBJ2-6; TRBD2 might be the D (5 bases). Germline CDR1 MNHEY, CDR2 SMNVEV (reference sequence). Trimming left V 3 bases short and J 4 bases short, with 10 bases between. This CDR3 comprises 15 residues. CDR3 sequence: CASSFEGGGANVLTF. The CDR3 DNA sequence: TGTGCCAGCAGTTTCGAGGGCGGAGGGGCCAACGTCCTGACTTTC.

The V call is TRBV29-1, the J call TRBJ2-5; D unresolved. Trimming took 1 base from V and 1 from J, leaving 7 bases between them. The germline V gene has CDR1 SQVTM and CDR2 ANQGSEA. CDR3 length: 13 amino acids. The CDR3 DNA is TGCAGCGTTGAAGGGTTCAGCCAAGAGACCCAGTACTTC. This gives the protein CSVEGFSQETQYF.

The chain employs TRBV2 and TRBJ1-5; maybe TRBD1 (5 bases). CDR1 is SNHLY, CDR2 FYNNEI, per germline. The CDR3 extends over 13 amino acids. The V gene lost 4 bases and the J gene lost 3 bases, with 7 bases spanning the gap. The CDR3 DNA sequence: TGTGCCAGCAGTGGACAGTTCAATCAGCCCCAGCATTTT. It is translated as CASSGQFNQPQHF.

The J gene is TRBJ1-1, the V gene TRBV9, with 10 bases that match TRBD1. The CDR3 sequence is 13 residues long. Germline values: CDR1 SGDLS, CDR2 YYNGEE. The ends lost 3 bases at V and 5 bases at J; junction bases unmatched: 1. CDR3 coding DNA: TGTGCCAGCAGCGGGGGACAGGGGACTGAAGCTTTCTTT. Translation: CASSGGQGTEAFF.

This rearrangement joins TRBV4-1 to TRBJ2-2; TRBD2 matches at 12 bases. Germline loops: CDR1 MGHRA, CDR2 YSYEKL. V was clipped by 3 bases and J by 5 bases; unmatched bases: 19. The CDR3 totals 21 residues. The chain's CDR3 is CASSHSGLAGRFSSHTGELFF. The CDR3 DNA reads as TGCGCCAGCAGCCACTCTGGACTAGCGGGAAGGTTTAGTTCGCATACCGGGGAGCTGTTTTTT.

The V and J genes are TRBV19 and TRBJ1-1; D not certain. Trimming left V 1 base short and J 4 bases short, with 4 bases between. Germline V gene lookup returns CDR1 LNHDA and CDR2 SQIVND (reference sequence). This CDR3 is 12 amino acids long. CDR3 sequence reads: CASSIGLTEAFF. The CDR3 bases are TGTGCCAGTAGTATAGGACTCACTGAAGCTTTCTTT.

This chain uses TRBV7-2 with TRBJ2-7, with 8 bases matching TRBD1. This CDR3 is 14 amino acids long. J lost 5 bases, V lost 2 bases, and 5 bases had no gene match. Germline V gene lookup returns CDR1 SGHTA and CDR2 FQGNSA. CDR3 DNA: TGTGCCAGCAGCTTAAGGACAGGGCGCGACGAGCAGTACTTC. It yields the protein CASSLRTGRDEQYF.

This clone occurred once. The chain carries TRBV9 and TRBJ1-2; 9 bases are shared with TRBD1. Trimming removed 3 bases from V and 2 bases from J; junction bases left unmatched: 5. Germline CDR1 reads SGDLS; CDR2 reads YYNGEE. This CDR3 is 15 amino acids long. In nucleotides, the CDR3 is TGTGCCAGCAGCGGGGGGACAGGGTTAAACTATGGCTACACCTTC. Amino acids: CASSGGTGLNYGYTF.

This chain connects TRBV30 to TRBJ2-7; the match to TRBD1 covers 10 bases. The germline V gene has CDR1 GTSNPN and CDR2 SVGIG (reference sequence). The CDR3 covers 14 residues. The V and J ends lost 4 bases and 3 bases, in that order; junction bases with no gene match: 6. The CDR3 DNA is TGTGCCTGGAACCGGGACAGGGGAAACTACGAGCAGTACTTC. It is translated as CAWNRDRGNYEQYF.

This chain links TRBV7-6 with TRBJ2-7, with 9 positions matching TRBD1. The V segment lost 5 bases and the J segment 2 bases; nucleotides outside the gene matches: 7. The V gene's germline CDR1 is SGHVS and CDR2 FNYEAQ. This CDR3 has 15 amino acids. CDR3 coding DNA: TGTGCCAGCAGCGCCGGACAGGGGATAACCTACGAGCAGTACTTC. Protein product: CASSAGQGITYEQYF.

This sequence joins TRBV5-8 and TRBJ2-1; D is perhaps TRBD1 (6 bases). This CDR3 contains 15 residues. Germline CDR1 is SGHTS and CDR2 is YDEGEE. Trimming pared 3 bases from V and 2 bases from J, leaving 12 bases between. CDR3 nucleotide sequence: TGTGCCAGCAGCTCTTCAGGGGATGCCTACAATGAGCAGTTCTTC. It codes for CASSSSGDAYNEQFF.

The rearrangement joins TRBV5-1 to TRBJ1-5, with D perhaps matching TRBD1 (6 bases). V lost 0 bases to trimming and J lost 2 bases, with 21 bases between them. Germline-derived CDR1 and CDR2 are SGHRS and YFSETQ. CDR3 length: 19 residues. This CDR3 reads CASSLGSSDSGLGNQPQHF. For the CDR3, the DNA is TGCGCCAGCAGCTTGGGTAGTTCGGACAGCGGTTTGGGCAATCAGCCCCAGCATTTT.

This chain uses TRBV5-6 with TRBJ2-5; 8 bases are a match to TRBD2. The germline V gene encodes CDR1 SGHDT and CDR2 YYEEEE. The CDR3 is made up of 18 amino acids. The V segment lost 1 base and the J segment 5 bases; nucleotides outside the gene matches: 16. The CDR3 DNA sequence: TGTGCCAGCAGCTTGCTCGGTGTAACGGGAGGGCCCGGGGAGACCCAGTACTTC. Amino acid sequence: CASSLLGVTGGPGETQYF. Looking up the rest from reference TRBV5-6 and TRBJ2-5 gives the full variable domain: DAGVTQSPTHLIKTRGQQVTLRCSPKSGHDTVSWYQQALGQGPQFIFQYYEEEERQRGNFPDRFSGHQFPNYSSELNVNALLLGDSALYLCASSLLGVTGGPGETQYFGPGTRLLVL.

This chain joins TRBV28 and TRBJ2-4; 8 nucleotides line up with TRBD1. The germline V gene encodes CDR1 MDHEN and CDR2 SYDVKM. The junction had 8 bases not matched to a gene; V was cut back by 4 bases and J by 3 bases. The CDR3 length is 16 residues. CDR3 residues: CASSSTQGGRKNIQYF. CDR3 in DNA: TGTGCCAGCAGTTCCACACAGGGGGGACGCAAAAACATTCAGTACTTC. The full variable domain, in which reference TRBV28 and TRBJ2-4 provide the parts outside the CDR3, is DVKVTQSSRYLVKRTGEKVFLECVQDMDHENMFWYRQDPGLGLRLIYFSYDVKMKEKGDIPEGYSVSREKKERFSLILESASTNQTSMYLCASSSTQGGRKNIQYFGAGTRLSVL.

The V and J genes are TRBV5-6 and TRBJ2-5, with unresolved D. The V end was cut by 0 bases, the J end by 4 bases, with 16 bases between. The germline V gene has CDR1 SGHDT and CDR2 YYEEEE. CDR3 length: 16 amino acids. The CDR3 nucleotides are TGTGCCAGCAGCTTGGCAATCCAAGCCGTTTTAGAGACCCAGTACTTC. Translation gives CASSLAIQAVLETQYF. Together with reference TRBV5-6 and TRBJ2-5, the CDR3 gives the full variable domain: DAGVTQSPTHLIKTRGQQVTLRCSPKSGHDTVSWYQQALGQGPQFIFQYYEEEERQRGNFPDRFSGHQFPNYSSELNVNALLLGDSALYLCASSLAIQAVLETQYFGPGTRLLVL.

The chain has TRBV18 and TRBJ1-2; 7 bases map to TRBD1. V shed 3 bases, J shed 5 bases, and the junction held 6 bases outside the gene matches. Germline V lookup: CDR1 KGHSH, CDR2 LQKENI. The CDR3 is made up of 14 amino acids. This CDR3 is CASSPESGGYGYTF. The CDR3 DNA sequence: TGTGCCAGCTCACCCGAATCAGGGGGATATGGCTACACCTTC.

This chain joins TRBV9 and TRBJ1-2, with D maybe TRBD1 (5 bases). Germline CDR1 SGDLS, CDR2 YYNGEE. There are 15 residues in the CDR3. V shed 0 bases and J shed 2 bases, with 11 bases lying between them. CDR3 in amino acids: CASSVAGGGNYGYTF. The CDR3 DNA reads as TGTGCCAGCAGCGTAGCTGGGGGGGGGAACTATGGCTACACCTTC.

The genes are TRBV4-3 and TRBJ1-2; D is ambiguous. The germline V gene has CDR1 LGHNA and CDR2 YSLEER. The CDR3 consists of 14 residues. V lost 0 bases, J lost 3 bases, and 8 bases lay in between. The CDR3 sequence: CASSQERAYYGYTF. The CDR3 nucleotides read TGCGCCAGCAGCCAAGAGCGGGCGTACTATGGCTACACCTTC.

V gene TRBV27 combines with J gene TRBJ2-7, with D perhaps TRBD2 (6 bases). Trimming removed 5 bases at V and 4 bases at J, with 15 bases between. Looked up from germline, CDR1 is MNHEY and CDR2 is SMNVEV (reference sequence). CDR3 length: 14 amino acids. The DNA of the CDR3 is TGTGCCAGCAGTATAGGGGCGGGATCGTACGAGCAGTACTTC. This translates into CASSIGAGSYEQYF.

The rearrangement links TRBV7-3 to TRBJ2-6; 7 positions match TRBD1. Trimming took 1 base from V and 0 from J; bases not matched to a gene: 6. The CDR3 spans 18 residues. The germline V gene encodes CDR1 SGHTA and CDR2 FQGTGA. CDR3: CASSLKTGTSSGANVLTF. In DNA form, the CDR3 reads TGTGCCAGCAGCTTAAAGACAGGGACCAGCTCTGGGGCCAACGTCCTGACTTTC.

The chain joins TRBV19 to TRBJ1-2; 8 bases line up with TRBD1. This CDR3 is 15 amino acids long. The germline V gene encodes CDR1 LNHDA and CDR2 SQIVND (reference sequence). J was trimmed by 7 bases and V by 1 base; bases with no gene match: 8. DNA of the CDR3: TGTGCCAGTAGTATAGGCCGACAGGGGAGATTTGGCTACACCTTC. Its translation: CASSIGRQGRFGYTF.

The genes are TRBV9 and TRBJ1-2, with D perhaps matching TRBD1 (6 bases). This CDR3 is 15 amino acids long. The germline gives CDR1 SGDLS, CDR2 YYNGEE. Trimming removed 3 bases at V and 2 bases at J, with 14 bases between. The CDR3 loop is CASSASQGSNYGYTF. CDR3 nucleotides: TGTGCCAGCAGCGCCTCGCAGGGGAGCAACTATGGCTACACCTTC.

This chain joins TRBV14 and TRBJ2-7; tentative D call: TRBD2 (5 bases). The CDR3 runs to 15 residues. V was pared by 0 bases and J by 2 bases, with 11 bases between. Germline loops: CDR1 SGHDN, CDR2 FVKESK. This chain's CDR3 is CASSQDYGIAYEQYF. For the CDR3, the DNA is TGTGCCAGCAGCCAAGATTACGGGATAGCCTACGAGCAGTACTTC.

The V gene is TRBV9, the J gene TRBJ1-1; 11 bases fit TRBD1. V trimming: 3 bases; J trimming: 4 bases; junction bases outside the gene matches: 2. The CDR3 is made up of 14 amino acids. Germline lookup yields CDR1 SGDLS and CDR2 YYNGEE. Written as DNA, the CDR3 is TGTGCCAGCAGCGCTGGACAGGGGGCCACTGAAGCTTTCTTT. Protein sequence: CASSAGQGATEAFF.

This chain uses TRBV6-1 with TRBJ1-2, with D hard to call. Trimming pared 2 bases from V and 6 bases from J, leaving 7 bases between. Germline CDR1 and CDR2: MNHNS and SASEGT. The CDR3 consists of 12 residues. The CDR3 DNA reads TGTGCCAGCAGTGAAAAACGGGATGGCTACACCTTC. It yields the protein CASSEKRDGYTF.

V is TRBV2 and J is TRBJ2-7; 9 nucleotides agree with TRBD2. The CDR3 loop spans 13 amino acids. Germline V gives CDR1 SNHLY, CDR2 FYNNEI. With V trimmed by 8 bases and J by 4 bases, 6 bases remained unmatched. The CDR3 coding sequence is TGTGCCAGCCTTGTGGCGGGAGGGTACGAGCAGTACTTC. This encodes CASLVAGGYEQYF.

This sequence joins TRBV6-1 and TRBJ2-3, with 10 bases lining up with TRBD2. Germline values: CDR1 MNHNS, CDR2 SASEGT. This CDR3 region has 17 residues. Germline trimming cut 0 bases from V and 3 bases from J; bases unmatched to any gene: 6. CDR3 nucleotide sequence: TGTGCCAGCAGTGAAGCTAGAGCTAGCGGGAGAACAGATACGCAGTATTTT. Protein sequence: CASSEARASGRTDTQYF.